This TCR beta chain was recovered during a study of cytomegalovirus exposure and HLA in healthy donors. Study-wide results and caveats: Researchers had no immune exposure information except CMV serostatus available.

This PCR relied on a set of 60 Vbeta primers and 13 Jbeta primers. TCRdb's table, derived via immunoSEQ multiplex PCR, lists solely in-frame clones and lacks some. The sample includes 200,000 to 250,000 clones, approximately 83% seen only once; the top ten take more than 8.5%. Trimming removed 8 bases from V and 7 bases from J; junction bases left unmatched: 3. The CDR3 totals 11 residues. Germline lookup yields CDR1 LNHNV and CDR2 YYDKDF (reference sequence). A word on this clone: Its antigen remains unknown.

The TCR sequence derives from a woman in her forties or fifties in good health and CMV-seropositive. Sequenced: PBMCs. This chain uses TRBV15 with TRBJ1-2, with 8 bases identical to TRBD1. The CDR3 DNA reads as TGTGCCACCGGACAGGGACTTGGCTACACCTTC. Translation: CATGQGLGYTF.